The table lists the clone carrying this T cell receptor beta chain with many counts. Its target is not known. Time point reported: sample taken at primary tumor resection. No cell sorting; template was whole RNA from tumor, lung tissue or PBMC. TCR cDNA molecules each carried a unique molecular identifier. Using its own MiXCR run on the 5' RACE reads, TCRdb lists one record per CDR3 protein. This sample yields tens of thousands of distinct CDR3 sequences, of which under 25% are seen a single time; roughly 6.2% belongs to the top ten. These data originate in a study of spatial heterogeneity in lung cancer. Across the study: The count of detected beta-chain sequences consistently exceeded that of alpha-chain sequences.

Study results and limitations: More often at tumor resection than at routine follow-up, ubiquitous expanded tumor TCRs were detected in the blood.

Material: PBMCs, obtained at surgery. This receptor was taken from a male donor with early-stage non-small cell lung cancer.

The CDR3 DNA reads TGTGCCAGCAGCTTCCGGACAGGGGATCAAGAGACCCAGTACTTC. It specifies CASSFRTGDQETQYF. This chain connects TRBV5-4 to TRBJ2-5; the match to TRBD1 covers 9 bases. Germline assignment: CDR1 SGHNT and CDR2 YYREEE (reference sequence). The CDR3 has 15 residues. V was pared by 2 bases and J by 2 bases, with 4 bases of the junction left unmatched.